These 10 T cell receptor beta chains share one sample of origin, sequenced in a study of yellow fever vaccine responses in identical twins. TCRdb re-analysed the RT-PCR reads in MiXCR, keeping a single row per CDR3 protein. This repertoire shows fewer than 3,000 distinct CDR3 sequences, approximately 86% found once; its top ten account for approximately 2%. The sample here was T cells from blood (PBMCs), unsorted or a sorted subset (not recorded which), taken before or after yellow fever vaccination (not recorded which). These receptors were collected from a female donor who received the yellow fever vaccine.

This chain uses TRBV29-1 with TRBJ2-1; D unresolved. Germline V gene data show CDR1 as SQVTM and CDR2 as ANQGSEA. This CDR3 has 13 amino acids. Trimming removed 3 bases at V and 7 bases at J, with 13 bases between. The CDR3 DNA reads TGCAGCGTTGAGGGCCGTACGGAGAATGAGCAGTTCTTC. Its translation is CSVEGRTENEQFF.

CDR3 nucleotide sequence: TGTGCCAGCAGCCGGGGGGCGTCGAGCAGCTCCTACAATGAGCAGTTCTTC. Protein product: CASSRGASSSSYNEQFF. The chain couples TRBV4-2 to TRBJ2-1, with D perhaps given as TRBD1 or TRBD2 (6 bases each). The germline V gene has CDR1 LGHNA and CDR2 YNFKEQ. Trimming removed 4 bases from V and 0 bases from J, with 16 bases in between. This CDR3 region has 17 residues.

The rearrangement uses TRBV2 and TRBJ2-7; D call uncertain. Germline V lookup: CDR1 SNHLY, CDR2 FYNNEI. Trimming removed 2 bases at V and 2 bases at J, with 7 bases between. The CDR3 contains 13 residues. The CDR3: CASSENTAYEQYF. The CDR3 DNA is TGTGCCAGCAGTGAAAACACAGCCTACGAGCAGTACTTC.

Comments on this clonotype: The missing conserved phenylalanine or tryptophan at the end of this CDR3 makes a read error likely. The chain employs TRBV6-1 and TRBJ1-5; 7 positions agree with TRBD1. CDR1 is MNHNS, CDR2 SASEGT, per germline. The CDR3 has 14 amino acids. Trimming took 5 bases from V and 6 from J; bases not matched to a gene: 7. The CDR3 nucleotides read TGTGCCAGCAGTCCCGTAGGGGGCGGTCAGCCCCAGCATTCT. Protein sequence: CASSPVGGGQPQHS.

V and J are TRBV11-2 and TRBJ1-3; D unclear. The CDR3 spans 16 residues. Germline V lookup: CDR1 SGHAT, CDR2 FQNNGV. V was clipped by 4 bases and J by 0 bases, with 13 bases between them. The CDR3 bases are TGTGCCAGCAGCTCCCGACTCTCCCCCTCTGGAAACACCATATATTTT. Translated, it gives CASSSRLSPSGNTIYF.

The CDR3 region has the DNA TGTGCCAGCTCACGGGGGACAGGGTTCGTGAACACTGAAGCTTTCTTT. Protein sequence: CASSRGTGFVNTEAFF. The chain is built from TRBV18 and TRBJ1-1; 9 nucleotides line up with TRBD1. V was pared by 4 bases and J by 0 bases, with 6 bases of the junction left unmatched. The CDR3 spans 16 residues. Germline CDR1 is KGHSH and CDR2 is LQKENI.

The genes are TRBV2 and TRBJ2-1; the match to TRBD2 covers 12 bases. In germline, CDR1 is SNHLY, CDR2 FYNNEI. The V segment lost 6 bases and the J segment 10 bases; nucleotides outside the gene matches: 7. The CDR3 is made up of 14 amino acids. For the CDR3, the DNA is TGTGCCAGCAGGCGGACTAGCGGGATCCTCGAGCAGTTCTTC. Translation gives CASRRTSGILEQFF. The entire variable domain, with the rest obtained from reference TRBV2 and TRBJ2-1, is as follows: EPEVTQTPSHQVTQMGQEVILRCVPISNHLYFYWYRQILGQKVEFLVSFYNNEISEKSEIFDDQFSVERPDGSNFTLKIRSTKLEDSAMYFCASRRTSGILEQFFGPGTRLTVL.

V gene TRBV29-1 combines with J gene TRBJ2-3; 7 bases map to TRBD2. The CDR3 loop spans 14 amino acids. V trimming: 6 bases; J trimming: 2 bases; junction bases outside the gene matches: 8. Per germline, CDR1 SQVTM and CDR2 ANQGSEA. The CDR3 reads CSVVLGLHTDTQYF. For the CDR3, the DNA is TGCAGCGTCGTGTTGGGACTACACACAGATACGCAGTATTTT.

This clonotype showed up just a few times. The chain couples TRBV5-1 to TRBJ1-3; unclear D gene. The CDR3 runs to 15 residues. Germline V gene sequence: CDR1 SGHRS, CDR2 YFSETQ. V lost 0 bases and J lost 3, with 10 bases in between. The CDR3 DNA reads TGCGCCAGCAGCTTGGATCGGGCGGATGGAAACACCATATATTTT. Protein product: CASSLDRADGNTIYF.

This chain links TRBV13 with TRBJ2-2, with D unclear. The ends were cut back, 10 bases at V and 3 bases at J, with 12 bases in the middle. Germline CDR1 and CDR2: PRHDT and FYEKMQ (reference sequence). This CDR3 is built from 13 residues. This CDR3 reads CATMDGYTGELFF. The CDR3 bases are TGTGCCACCATGGACGGATACACCGGGGAGCTGTTTTTT.